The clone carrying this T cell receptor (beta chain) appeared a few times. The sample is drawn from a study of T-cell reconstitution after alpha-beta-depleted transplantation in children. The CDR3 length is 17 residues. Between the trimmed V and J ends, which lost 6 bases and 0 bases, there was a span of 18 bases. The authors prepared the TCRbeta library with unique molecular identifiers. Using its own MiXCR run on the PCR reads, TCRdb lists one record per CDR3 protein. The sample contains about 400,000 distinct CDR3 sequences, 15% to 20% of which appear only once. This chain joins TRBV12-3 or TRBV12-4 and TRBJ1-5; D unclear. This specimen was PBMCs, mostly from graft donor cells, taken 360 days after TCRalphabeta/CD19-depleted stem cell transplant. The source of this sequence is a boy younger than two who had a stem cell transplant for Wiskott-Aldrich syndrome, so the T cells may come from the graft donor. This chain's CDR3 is CASRLSGRTGSNQPQHF. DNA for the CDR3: TGTGCCAGCAGACTTAGCGGCAGGACGGGTAGCAATCAGCCCCAGCATTTT.